These T cell receptor beta chains were read from a single sample in a study of cytomegalovirus exposure and HLA in healthy donors. TCRdb's copy holds only in-frame clones and misses some; the assay was immunoSEQ multiplex PCR. The data hold around 180,000 clones, with about four fifths observed a single time. The specimen sequenced was PBMCs. The receptors were sampled from a man aged 18 to 30 in good health and CMV-seropositive. Each CDR3 is given with its conserved first and last residue. The D gene is left open where the match is weak. Clone sizes are given selectively: once, few, many, or a class where the clone is expanded.

>NA|TRBV5-6|16|TRBJ2-5|TRBD1
TGTGCCAGCAGCTTCCAAGGACAGGGGGGTAGGGAGACCCAGTACTTC
CASSFQGQGGRETQYF
>NA|TRBV9|16|TRBJ2-5|TRBD2
TGTGCCAGCAGCACACAACCGAGTAGCGGGAGAGAGACCCAGTACTTC
CASSTQPSSGRETQYF
>NA|TRBV6-5|15|TRBJ1-5|NA
TGTGCCAGCAGTTACTCGTTAGGGGGCAATCAGCCCCAGCATTTT
CASSYSLGGNQPQHF
>NA|TRBV4-3|19|TRBJ2-4|TRBD1
TGCGCCAGCAGCCAAGGCTACCACCAGGGACAGGGGTCCAAAAACATTCAGTACTTC
CASSQGYHQGQGSKNIQYF
>NA|TRBV2|15|TRBJ2-7|TRBD2
TGTGCCAGCAGTGAATGGTTAGCGGGAGACTTCGAGCAGTACTTC
CASSEWLAGDFEQYF
>NA|TRBV30|15|TRBJ1-4|TRBD1
TGTGCCTGGAGCTTCCAGCAGGGGGTCAGTGAAAAACTGTTTTTT
CAWSFQQGVSEKLFF
>NA|TRBV5-4|16|TRBJ2-6|NA
TGTGCCAGCAACCTGGACTTTCCTCTAAGGCCCAACGTCCTGACTTTC
CASNLDFPLRPNVLTF
>NA|TRBV6-5|15|TRBJ2-1|NA
TGTGCCAGCAGTTACGAGCGTAGCTCCTACAATGAGCAGTTCTTC
CASSYERSSYNEQFF
>NA|TRBV30|13|TRBJ1-5|NA
TGTGCCTGGAGCGGAGGTAGCAATCAGCCCCAGCATTTT
CAWSGGSNQPQHF
>NA|TRBV30|13|TRBJ2-1|NA
TGTGCCTGGACCTACCTTTTATACAATGAGCAGTTCTTC
CAWTYLLYNEQFF
>few|TRBV30|12|TRBJ1-1|TRBD1
TGTGCCTGGAGTTCACAGGGGATTGAAGCTTTCTTT
CAWSSQGIEAFF
>NA|TRBV7-8|16|TRBJ2-1|TRBD2
TGTGCCAGCAGCCCGCGACTAGCGGGAGCGGGTGGTGAGCAGTTCTTC
CASSPRLAGAGGEQFF
>NA|TRBV19|15|TRBJ2-2|TRBD2
TGTGCCAGTAGGGGGACTAGCGGGAGTGACGGGGAGCTGTTTTTT
CASRGTSGSDGELFF
>NA|TRBV27|14|TRBJ2-3|NA
TGTGCCAGCAGTCACTCGTTGGGCACAGATACGCAGTATTTT
CASSHSLGTDTQYF
>NA|TRBV2|15|TRBJ1-5|NA
TGTGCCAGCAGGGGGGGGACACTAGACAATCAGCCCCAGCATTTT
CASRGGTLDNQPQHF
>NA|TRBV28|14|TRBJ1-2|NA
TGTGCCAGCAGTTTGGGCAGGGGAGAGTATGGCTACACCTTC
CASSLGRGEYGYTF
>NA|TRBV14|15|TRBJ2-2|TRBD2
TGTGCCAGCAGCCCACTGACTAGCGGCGGGAGAGAGCTGTTTTTT
CASSPLTSGGRELFF
>NA|TRBV11-2|15|TRBJ1-3|TRBD1
TGTGCCAGCAGCGCCGGGACAGGGACTGGAAACACCATATATTTT
CASSAGTGTGNTIYF
>NA|TRBV9|14|TRBJ1-4|NA
TGTGCCAGCAGCGATACAGGCGGTAATGAAAAACTGTTTTTT
CASSDTGGNEKLFF